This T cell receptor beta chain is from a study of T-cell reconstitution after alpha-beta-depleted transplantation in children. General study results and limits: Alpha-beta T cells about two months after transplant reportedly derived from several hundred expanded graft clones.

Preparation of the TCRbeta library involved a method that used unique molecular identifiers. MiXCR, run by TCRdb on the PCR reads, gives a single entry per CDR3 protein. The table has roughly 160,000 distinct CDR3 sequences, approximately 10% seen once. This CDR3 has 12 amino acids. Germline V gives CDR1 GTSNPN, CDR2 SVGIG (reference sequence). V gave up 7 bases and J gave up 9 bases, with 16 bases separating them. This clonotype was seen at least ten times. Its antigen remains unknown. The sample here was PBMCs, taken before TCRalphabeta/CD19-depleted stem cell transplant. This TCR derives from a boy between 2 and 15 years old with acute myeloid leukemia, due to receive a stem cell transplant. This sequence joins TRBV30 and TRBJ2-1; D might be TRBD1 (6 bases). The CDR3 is CASNWGRVEQFF. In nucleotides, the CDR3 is TGTGCCTCTAATTGGGGGCGCGTTGAGCAGTTCTTC.